A single sample is the source of the 6 T cell receptor beta chains below, sequenced in a study of shared clonotypes between healthy human individuals (dated by TCRdb to 2020 to 2022). Library construction relied on the immunoSEQ multiplex PCR assay. TCRdb took this table from immuneACCESS and kept in-frame rearrangements with V and J called. Such tables lack part of the clones; where checked against another copy, unresolved V genes explain under half of the gap, and the rest is unexplained. The sample table contains more than 450,000 clones; only one count was recorded for 79% of them. The top ten clonotypes cover roughly 13% of the sample. Sequenced material: PBMCs. Source of these receptors: a woman aged 40 to 50 in good health. Some clones in this sample may be carry-over from other donors' samples.

Details on this clone: This sample also contains other DNA sequences that code for the same CDR3. The chain links TRBV5-1 to TRBJ2-1; possible D gene TRBD1, 5 bases. The V end lost 0 bases, the J end lost 0 bases, and 7 bases lay between the germline ends. This CDR3 has 15 residues. Germline V gives CDR1 SGHRS, CDR2 YFSETQ. DNA of the CDR3: TGCGCCAGCAGCTTGGAGGGGTACTCCTACAATGAGCAGTTCTTC. Translated, it gives CASSLEGYSYNEQFF.

The rearrangement uses TRBV7-2 and TRBJ2-7, with no clear D. The CDR3 contains 14 residues. V was cut by 2 bases and J by 2 bases, with 10 bases left in between. In germline, CDR1 is SGHTA, CDR2 FQGNSA. Here the CDR3 reads CASSLLPETYEQYF. The CDR3 coding sequence is TGTGCCAGCAGCTTATTGCCCGAGACCTACGAGCAGTACTTC.

The chain combines TRBV30 with TRBJ1-1, with a weak D call TRBD1 (6 bases). Deletions cut 5 bases from V and 5 bases from J, with 18 bases between. CDR1 is GTSNPN and CDR2 is SVGIG in the germline V gene (reference sequence). The CDR3 totals 14 residues. The CDR3: CAWAKHRAGTEAFF. Written as DNA, the CDR3 is TGTGCCTGGGCGAAACACAGGGCGGGGACTGAAGCTTTCTTT.

CDR3 amino acids: CASSTRGSTDTQYF. CDR3 coding DNA: TGTGCCAGCTCGACTCGGGGGTCCACAGATACGCAGTATTTT. The rearrangement links TRBV18 to TRBJ2-3; maybe TRBD2 (6 bases). V was cut by 6 bases and J by 2 bases, with 12 bases left in between. Germline CDR1 reads KGHSH; CDR2 reads LQKENI. The CDR3 is 14 residues long.

This chain links TRBV6-5 with TRBJ2-7, with D perhaps being TRBD1 or TRBD2 (5 bases each). Germline CDR1 is MNHEY and CDR2 is SVGAGI. CDR3 length: 16 residues. V lost 4 bases, J lost 2 bases, and 18 bases lay in between. CDR3 coding DNA: TGTGCCAGCAGTTCCCCACCTACTAGGGACCCCTACGAGCAGTACTTC. Its protein is CASSSPPTRDPYEQYF.

The chain joins TRBV5-1 to TRBJ2-6; 9 positions match TRBD2. Germline CDR1 is SGHRS and CDR2 is YFSETQ. The CDR3 runs 14 residues. Trimming took 4 bases from V and 11 from J; bases not matched to a gene: 7. In DNA, the CDR3 is TGCGCCAGCAGCAGAAGGACTAGCGAGGACGTCCTGACTTTC. It is translated as CASSRRTSEDVLTF.